This TCR beta chain was sequenced for a study of shared clonotypes between healthy human individuals. At the level of the study: Ranging from 18 to 49 in age, donors were a couple of women and three men.

There are 15 residues in the CDR3. With 2 bases clipped from V and 1 base from J, the junction kept 3 bases outside the gene matches. Per germline, CDR1 LNHNV and CDR2 YYDKDF (reference sequence). Free of recent acute infections or vaccinations, the donors were healthy HIV-negative adults. Study-wide results and limits: It was expected that sequencing depth would affect clonotype sharing among donors. The four-donor shared clonotypes exceeded non-shared clonotypes in generation probability, with non-shared ones scoring lower.

Clones were read by immunoSEQ multiplex PCR, and TCRdb kept only the in-frame ones, dropping some. The table records approximately 1.5 million clones, around 98% of them present only once. In the case of this clone: Antigen specificity is unknown.

The chain is built from TRBV15 and TRBJ2-7, with 9 bases identical to TRBD1. The source is a man aged 25 to 40 in good health. Sequenced: naive CD4+ T cells sorted from blood. The subset was: CD45RA+ positively selected. The CDR3, as DNA: TGTGCCACCAGCAGACAGACAGGGGGGTCCTACGAGCAGTACTTC. This translates into CATSRQTGGSYEQYF. The entire variable domain, with the rest obtained from reference TRBV15 and TRBJ2-7, is as follows: DAMVIQNPRYQVTQFGKPVTLSCSQTLNHNVMYWYQQKSSQAPKLLFHYYDKDFNNEADTPDNFQSRRPNTSFCFLDIRSPGLGDTAMYLCATSRQTGGSYEQYFGPGTRLTVT.